The T cell receptor beta chain described here comes from a study of graft-versus-host responses after intestinal transplantation. The overall study: Grafts were multivisceral, liver-intestinal, or isolated intestinal.

From the graft tissue, intraepithelial and lamina propria lymphocytes were released through processing. The V end lost 0 bases, the J end lost 6 bases, and 7 bases lay between the germline ends. The V gene's germline CDR1 is SGDLS and CDR2 YYNGEE. The CDR3 length is 12 residues. In this sample, this clone turned up once. What it recognizes is unknown. Sequencing was performed with immunoSEQ multiplex PCR; in TCRdb, only in-frame clones are kept and a portion is missing. Of more than 13,000 clones in the sample, approximately 70% were seen once. Study findings and constraints: After transplant, early declines in HvG clones were associated with peak levels of circulating GvH clones. Present in recipient marrow, GvH clones included some that appeared first in ileum or blood.

Here the sequenced sample was ileum tissue, taken around 99 weeks after intestinal transplantation. The chain combines TRBV9 with TRBJ2-7, with D possibly being TRBD1 (5 bases). The receptor was derived from a human patient who received an intestinal transplant, so some T cells may come from the graft donor. CDR3 DNA sequence: TGTGCCAGCAGCGTAGGGGGCCTCGAGCAGTACTTC. This gives the protein CASSVGGLEQYF.